This note documents a single TCR beta chain sequence. Its antigen remains unknown. The V gene's germline CDR1 is SNHLY and CDR2 FYNNEI. The ends lost 1 base at V and 1 base at J; junction bases unmatched: 2. The CDR3 spans 15 residues. The data belong to a study of OX40 agonist ivuxolimab in advanced cancers. Notes on the study in general: Averaging showed that CD8+ T cells had more expanded clones than CD4+ did.

The data were produced by immunoSEQ multiplex PCR, yet TCRdb's version contains in-frame clones alone and is incomplete. Among about 78,000 clones listed, 85% to 95% were seen once. This TCR derives from an adult with an advanced solid tumor such as melanoma, head and neck, liver or kidney cancer. Sequences were derived from CD4+ or CD8+ T cells sorted from blood, sampled in a trial of the OX40 agonist ivuxolimab. The V gene is TRBV2, the J gene TRBJ2-7; 9 nucleotides match TRBD1. The CDR3 DNA reads TGTGCCAGCAGTGAAGAACAGGGGGCTTCCTACGAGCAGTACTTC. It encodes CASSEEQGASYEQYF.